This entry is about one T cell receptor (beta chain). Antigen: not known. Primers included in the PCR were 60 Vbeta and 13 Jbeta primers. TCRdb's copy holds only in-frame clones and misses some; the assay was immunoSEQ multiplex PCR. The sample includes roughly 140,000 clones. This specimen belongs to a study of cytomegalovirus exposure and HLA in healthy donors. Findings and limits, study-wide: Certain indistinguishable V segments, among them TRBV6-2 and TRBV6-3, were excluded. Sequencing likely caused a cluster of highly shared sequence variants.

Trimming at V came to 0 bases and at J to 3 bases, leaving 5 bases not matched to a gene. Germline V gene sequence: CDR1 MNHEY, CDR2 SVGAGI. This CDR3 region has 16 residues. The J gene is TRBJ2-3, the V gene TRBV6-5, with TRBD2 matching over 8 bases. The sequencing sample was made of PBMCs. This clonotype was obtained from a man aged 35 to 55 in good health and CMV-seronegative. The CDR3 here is CASSYSAGGLTDTQYF. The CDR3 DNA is TGTGCCAGCAGTTACTCGGCGGGGGGATTAACAGATACGCAGTATTTT.